This TCR beta chain comes out of a study of Ad26.COV2.S vaccination and SARS-CoV-2 variants (dated by TCRdb to the early 2020s). General notes on the study: Vaccine-arm donors came from COV1001, a multicentre, randomized, double-blind, placebo-controlled phase I-IIa trial of Ad26.COV2.S in healthy adults. Ad26.COV2.S was administered intramuscularly at a dose of 5x10^10 or 1x10^11 viral particles, either as one shot or as two shots given 56 days apart. TCRbeta repertoire sequencing served as the tool for gauging how specific and how broad the SARS-CoV-2-reactive T cell receptors were following Ad26.COV2.S vaccination. A total of roughly 32 samples were included in the TCR-sequenced set, comprising 19 Ad26.COV2.S vaccine recipients, 5 placebo recipients and 8 SARS-CoV-2 convalescent individuals. Participants in the trial were split at random into five groups of five each, receiving low-dose or high-dose Ad26.COV2.S once or twice, or else placebo on both occasions. Investigators remained blinded to trial group allocation during experiments and outcome assessment.

TCRbeta CDR3 regions were sequenced with the immunoSEQ Assay. After extraction, genomic DNA underwent amplification by bias-controlled multiplex PCR, followed by high-throughput sequencing. Per the source publication's procedure: To quantify the absolute abundance of every unique TCRbeta CDR3 region, sequences were collapsed and filtered. T cell fraction was estimated by normalizing TCRbeta template counts to usable DNA, with usable DNA measured through amplification of reference genes found in all nucleated cells. Repertoire TCRs were annotated as SARS-CoV-2-specific by exact matching of V gene, CDR3 amino acid sequence and J gene to a known reactive TCR set. The reference SARS-CoV-2 TCR set was derived from MIRA and filtered for enrichment in COVID-19-positive ImmuneCODE repertoires, a step that removed public or cross-reactive TCRs. Using the MIRA antigens, annotated TCRs were further analysed by specific ORF or by position within an ORF. Depth was the summed frequency of annotated unique rearrangements, while breadth was defined as annotated unique rearrangements over total unique productive rearrangements. TCR breadth was compared between groups using two-sided Wilcoxon rank-sum tests. TCRdb provides this immuneACCESS table in a form limited to in-frame rearrangements. Some clones are lacking; in checked studies, under half of them reflect an unresolved V gene, and why the rest are absent is not known. V and J calls and clone size come straight from that table; D and trimming were deduced from the DNA. This sample has over 450,000 clones in its table, and approximately 90% of those were observed once. Of the sample, 1.5% to 2% falls within the top ten clones.

The CDR3 holds 16 amino acids from the cysteine to the phenylalanine. Only the CDR3 DNA is retained, 48 bases long and in frame from the first base. The germline V and J ends show losses of 1 base and 9 bases respectively, and no gene match explains 5 bases of the junction. Based on the germline V gene, the CDR1 and CDR2 sequences are SGHTA and FQGNSA. In the paper's terms, the treatment or condition label means: 15 to 20 received Ad26.COV2.S at low or high dose, single or two shots; roughly 5 received placebo; per-sample allocation not given. Repertoires of vaccine and placebo recipients were sequenced from samples taken on day 63 after the first injection. Cohort 1b enrolled 25 adults aged 18-55 years at a single site in Boston, USA, between 29 July and 7 August 2020. Ad26.COV2.S consisted of a replication-incompetent adenovirus type 26 vector by which a prefusion-stabilized SARS-CoV-2 spike protein from the original Wuhan strain was expressed.

On this clone itself: Which antigen it targets is not known. No much larger clone is present one base from it, and per-base qualities are unavailable.

Overall results and qualifications from the work: Vaccine and placebo recipients had similar non-spike TCR breadth, a finding consistent with the vaccine containing only spike. After vaccination, substantial breadth of spike-specific CD8+ and CD4+ T cell responses was reported. The authors noted that total T cell responses may have been underestimated by the TCR breadth and depth analyses. Ad26.COV2.S recipients had higher spike-specific TCR breadth than placebo recipients (P = 0.0014). The study lacked the statistical power to compare responses across vaccine doses or regimens.

Sequencing was performed on peripheral blood, taken in a trial of Ad26.COV2.S vaccine versus placebo. The sequence came from a person aged 18-65 years who received the Ad26.COV2.S COVID-19 vaccine or a placebo. The chain links TRBV7-2 with TRBJ1-6, and TRBD1 matches 11 of the central bases. The nucleotide sequence reads TGTGCCAGCAGCTTAGGGTGGACAGGGGGCCGTTCACCCCTCCACTTT. Its product reads: CASSLGWTGGRSPLHF. Here the CDR3 is joined to the reference TRBV7-2 and TRBJ1-6 genes, and the full variable domain is: GAGVSQSPSNKVTEKGKDVELRCDPISGHTALYWYRQSLGQGLEFLIYFQGNSAPDKSGLPSDRFSAERTGGSVSTLTIQRTQQEDSAVYLCASSLGWTGGRSPLHFGNGTRLTVT.